One sample yielded the 10 T cell receptor beta chains listed below, sequenced in a study of PD-1 blockade in classical Hodgkin lymphoma. Described time point: cycle 4 day 1 (C4D1), after more than 5 weeks of nivolumab. Relapse after autologous stem cell transplantation occurred in every patient, and brentuximab vedotin exposure varied. Only in-frame clones appear in the TCRdb table, and some are missing; sequencing was by immunoSEQ multiplex PCR. The repertoire holds 30,000 or so clones, around three quarters seen once, with around 15% in the top ten. The sample consisted of peripheral blood mononuclear cells (PBMCs), taken before the fourth cycle of nivolumab. The receptor source for this set is a human donor with classical Hodgkin lymphoma.

This chain joins TRBV14 and TRBJ2-4; D unresolved. The germline V gene encodes CDR1 SGHDN and CDR2 FVKESK. Trimming took off 0 bases at V and 0 bases at J, with 12 bases between the two ends. CDR3 size: 17 residues. DNA for the CDR3: TGTGCCAGCAGCCAAGATCCTGGCAGGATAGCCAAAAACATTCAGTACTTC. Translating gives CASSQDPGRIAKNIQYF.

The V and J genes are TRBV6-1 and TRBJ2-5; no clear D gene. Germline V gene sequence: CDR1 MNHNS, CDR2 SASEGT. Between the trimmed V and J ends, which lost 6 bases and 2 bases, there was a span of 13 bases. The CDR3 runs to 14 residues. CDR3 amino acids: CASSSGPTQETQYF. The CDR3 DNA reads TGTGCCAGCAGCTCCGGACCGACACAAGAGACCCAGTACTTC.

This clone came up a few times. Here the CDR3 DNA reads TGTGCCAGCACCGAGCGGGAGGCCGGGGAGCTGTTTTTT. It encodes CASTEREAGELFF. The V gene is TRBV6-5, the J gene TRBJ2-2, with 9 bases matching TRBD2. Germline V gene lookup returns CDR1 MNHEY and CDR2 SVGAGI. The V and J ends lost 7 bases and 6 bases, in that order; junction bases with no gene match: 3. The CDR3 contains 13 residues.

The rearrangement joins TRBV6-6 to TRBJ2-1, with a possible D match to TRBD2 (5 bases). Trimming took 2 bases from V and 9 from J, leaving 8 bases between them. This CDR3 is built from 12 residues. Looked up from germline, CDR1 is MNHNY and CDR2 is SVGAGI (reference sequence). The CDR3 is CASSYPSGEQFF. CDR3 in DNA: TGTGCCAGCAGTTACCCCAGCGGTGAGCAGTTCTTC.

The chain is built from TRBV5-4 and TRBJ2-6; perhaps TRBD1 as D (6 bases). With 0 bases removed from V and 2 bases from J, the gap between germline ends came to 9 bases. CDR1 SGHNT and CDR2 YYREEE come from the germline V gene (reference sequence). The length of the CDR3 is 16 residues. The DNA of the CDR3 is TGTGCCAGCAGCTTGGAGTCAGGGGCTGGGGCCAACGTCCTGACTTTC. Translating gives CASSLESGAGANVLTF. Variable domain in full (rest from reference TRBV5-4 and TRBJ2-6): ETGVTQSPTHLIKTRGQQVTLRCSSQSGHNTVSWYQQALGQGPQFIFQYYREEENGRGNFPPRFSGLQFPNYSSELNVNALELDDSALYLCASSLESGAGANVLTFGAGSRLTVL.

The V and J genes are TRBV5-1 and TRBJ1-1, with D unresolved. Trimming left V 4 bases short and J 1 base short, with 11 bases between. The germline gives CDR1 SGHRS, CDR2 YFSETQ. This CDR3 is 14 amino acids long. The CDR3 region is CASSPLDRNTEAFF. In DNA, the CDR3 is TGCGCCAGCAGCCCTTTGGATAGGAACACTGAAGCTTTCTTT.

The chain combines TRBV27 with TRBJ1-5, with 7 bases aligning to TRBD1. Germline V gives CDR1 MNHEY, CDR2 SMNVEV (reference sequence). The CDR3 contains 13 residues. Trimming took 4 bases from V and 11 from J; bases not matched to a gene: 8. The CDR3 bases are TGTGCCAGCAGTTATCGAGGGGGCTTATCCCAGCATTTT. This gives the protein CASSYRGGLSQHF.

CDR3 amino acids: CASSPQLAGVTDTQYF. CDR3 sequence (DNA): TGTGCCAGCTCACCACAGCTAGCGGGCGTCACAGATACGCAGTATTTT. The V call is TRBV18, the J call TRBJ2-3; 8 nucleotides agree with TRBD2. Germline V CDR1 and CDR2: KGHSH, LQKENI. Trimming removed 1 base from V and 2 bases from J; junction bases left unmatched: 5. This CDR3 is 16 amino acids long.

The genes are TRBV7-6 and TRBJ2-5; 10 nucleotides agree with TRBD2. Germline V gene data show CDR1 as SGHVS and CDR2 as FNYEAQ. The CDR3 has 18 amino acids. Trimming at V came to 1 base and at J to 6 bases, leaving 14 bases not matched to a gene. The CDR3 loop is CASSLEIGLAGVPKTQYF. DNA for the CDR3: TGTGCCAGCAGCTTAGAGATAGGGCTAGCGGGAGTTCCGAAGACCCAGTACTTC.

V and J are TRBV30 and TRBJ2-1, with 13 positions matching TRBD2. Trimming removed 0 bases from V and 4 bases from J; junction bases left unmatched: 3. This CDR3 contains 16 residues. From germline, CDR1 is GTSNPN and CDR2 SVGIG (reference sequence). The CDR3 nucleotides read TGTGCCTGGAGTGTACGGACTAGCGGGAGTTACAATGAGCAGTTCTTC. Translation gives CAWSVRTSGSYNEQFF.